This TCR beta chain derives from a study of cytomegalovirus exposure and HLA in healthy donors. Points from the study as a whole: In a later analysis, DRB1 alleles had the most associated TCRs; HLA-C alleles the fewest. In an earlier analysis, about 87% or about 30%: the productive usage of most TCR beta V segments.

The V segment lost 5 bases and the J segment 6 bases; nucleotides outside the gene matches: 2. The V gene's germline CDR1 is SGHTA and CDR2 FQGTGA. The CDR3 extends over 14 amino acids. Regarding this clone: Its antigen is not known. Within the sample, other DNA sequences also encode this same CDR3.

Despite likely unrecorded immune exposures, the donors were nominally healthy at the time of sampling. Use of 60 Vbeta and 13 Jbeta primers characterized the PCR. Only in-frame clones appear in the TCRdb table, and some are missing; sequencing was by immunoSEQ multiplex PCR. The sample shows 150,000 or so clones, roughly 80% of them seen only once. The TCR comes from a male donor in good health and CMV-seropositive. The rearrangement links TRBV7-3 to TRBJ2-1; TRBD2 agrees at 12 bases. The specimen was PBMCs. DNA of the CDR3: TGTGCCAGCAGCCTACTAGCGGGAGGCAATGAGCAGTTCTTC. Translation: CASSLLAGGNEQFF.